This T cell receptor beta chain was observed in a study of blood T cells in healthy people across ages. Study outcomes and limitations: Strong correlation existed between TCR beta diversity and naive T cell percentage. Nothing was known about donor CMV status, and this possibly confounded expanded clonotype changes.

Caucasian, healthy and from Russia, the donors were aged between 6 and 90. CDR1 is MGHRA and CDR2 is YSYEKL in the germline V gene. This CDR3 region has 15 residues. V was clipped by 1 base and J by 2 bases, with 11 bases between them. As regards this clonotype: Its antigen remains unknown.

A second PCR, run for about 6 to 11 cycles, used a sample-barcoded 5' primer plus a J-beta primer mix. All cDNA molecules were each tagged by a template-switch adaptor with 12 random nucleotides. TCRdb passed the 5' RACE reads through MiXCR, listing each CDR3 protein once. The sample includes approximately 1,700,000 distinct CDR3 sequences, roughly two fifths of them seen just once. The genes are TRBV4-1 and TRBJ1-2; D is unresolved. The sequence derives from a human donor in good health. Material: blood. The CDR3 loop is CASSQVGQKNYGYTF. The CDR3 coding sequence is TGCGCCAGCAGCCAAGTAGGCCAAAAAAACTATGGCTACACCTTC.